The 23 T cell receptor beta chains presented below share a single source sample, sequenced in a study of blood T cell repertoires in COVID-19. Clones were read by immunoSEQ multiplex PCR, and TCRdb kept only the in-frame ones, dropping some. This table has about 94,000 clones, about 80% appearing once. The source material was peripheral blood. Receptors were obtained from a man aged 60 to 75 with acute or convalescent COVID-19.

The table lists this clone with a few counts. This chain uses TRBV5-8 with TRBJ1-1; D unresolved. CDR1 is SGHTS and CDR2 is YDEGEE in the germline V gene. V lost 9 bases and J 0 bases, leaving 12 bases between the germline ends. CDR3 length: 13 residues. CDR3 protein: CATLDTLNTEAFF. The CDR3 DNA is TGTGCCACCTTAGACACCCTGAACACTGAAGCTTTCTTT.

V is TRBV4-2 and J is TRBJ1-4, with 10 nucleotides matching TRBD1. The CDR3 runs to 16 residues. The V segment lost 1 base and the J segment 3 bases; nucleotides outside the gene matches: 2. From germline, CDR1 is LGHNA and CDR2 YNFKEQ. CDR3: CASSQGQGAANEKLFF. Written as DNA, the CDR3 is TGTGCCAGCAGCCAAGGACAGGGGGCGGCTAATGAAAAACTGTTTTTT.

This chain joins TRBV7-2 and TRBJ2-1; 8 nucleotides align to TRBD1. The CDR3 is made up of 16 amino acids. Germline CDR1 and CDR2: SGHTA and FQGNSA. Trimming took 5 bases from V and 9 from J; bases not matched to a gene: 15. The CDR3 reads CASSLRFQDRAGEQFF. The CDR3, as DNA: TGTGCCAGCAGCCTAAGATTTCAGGACAGGGCAGGTGAGCAGTTCTTC.

The rearrangement uses TRBV6-4 and TRBJ1-5; a weak D match, TRBD1 (6 bases). From germline, CDR1 is MRHNA and CDR2 SNTAGT. Trimming removed 2 bases at V and 2 bases at J, with 16 bases between. The CDR3 length is 17 residues. The DNA of the CDR3 is TGTGCCAGCAGTGACGGTTGGGGGCGAGCGGGCAATCAGCCCCAGCATTTT. It translates to CASSDGWGRAGNQPQHF.

This chain connects TRBV7-9 to TRBJ1-6, with 10 bases matching TRBD1. Germline V CDR1 and CDR2: SEHNR, FQNEAQ (reference sequence). Trimming at V came to 3 bases and at J to 9 bases, leaving 5 bases not matched to a gene. This CDR3 contains 15 residues. The CDR3 bases are TGTGCCAGCAGCTTGGCGGGACAGGGGCTTTCACCCCTCCACTTT. Residues: CASSLAGQGLSPLHF.

The V and J genes are TRBV10-1 and TRBJ2-3; D is perhaps TRBD1 (5 bases). The CDR3 extends over 14 amino acids. V lost 10 bases, J lost 2 bases, and 16 bases lay in between. Per the germline V gene, CDR1 is WNHNN and CDR2 is SYGVQD (reference sequence). As DNA, the CDR3 is TGCGCCAAGGACAAGCAACTAATCACAGATACGCAGTATTTT. Translating it yields CAKDKQLITDTQYF.

The chain uses TRBV5-6 and TRBJ2-5; 10 nucleotides match TRBD2. V lost 2 bases and J lost 4; bases outside the gene matches: 5. From germline, CDR1 is SGHDT and CDR2 YYEEEE. The CDR3 contains 15 residues. The CDR3 nucleotides are TGTGCCAGCAGCTTACTAGCGGGGTTTGGAGAGACCCAGTACTTC. Amino acids: CASSLLAGFGETQYF.

This chain uses TRBV6-2 or TRBV6-3 with TRBJ2-1; 13 bases are shared with TRBD2. The CDR3 is 19 residues long. Germline V gene data show CDR1 as MNHEY and CDR2 as SVGEGT. The V and J ends lost 2 bases and 1 base, in that order; junction bases with no gene match: 8. The CDR3 coding sequence is TGTGCCAGCAGTTACACGACTAGCGGGGGGCCGTCATCCTACAATGAGCAGTTCTTC. Amino acids: CASSYTTSGGPSSYNEQFF.

This rearrangement joins TRBV2 to TRBJ1-5; a weak D match, TRBD1 (5 bases). The CDR3 extends over 12 amino acids. Trimming left V 8 bases short and J 5 bases short, with 10 bases between. Germline CDR1 reads SNHLY; CDR2 reads FYNNEI. The CDR3, as DNA: TGTGCCAGCCAGGACACCGATCAGCCCCAGCATTTT. Encoded protein: CASQDTDQPQHF. The whole variable domain, remainder taken from reference TRBV2 and TRBJ1-5, is EPEVTQTPSHQVTQMGQEVILRCVPISNHLYFYWYRQILGQKVEFLVSFYNNEISEKSEIFDDQFSVERPDGSNFTLKIRSTKLEDSAMYFCASQDTDQPQHFGDGTRLSIL.

The CDR3: CAASGRLGDTEAFF. The CDR3, as DNA: TGTGCCGCAAGCGGGAGGTTGGGGGACACTGAAGCTTTCTTT. The chain employs TRBV10-3 and TRBJ1-1; tentatively, D is TRBD1 (5 bases). V was shortened by 11 bases and J by 3 bases, with 19 bases between the two germline ends. The CDR3 consists of 14 residues. Per germline, CDR1 ENHRY and CDR2 SYGVKD.

CDR3 region: CASSLGTEDGYTF. The CDR3 DNA reads as TGCGCCAGCAGCTTGGGGACGGAGGATGGCTACACCTTC. The chain uses TRBV5-1 and TRBJ1-2; D remains unclear. Per the germline V gene, CDR1 is SGHRS and CDR2 is YFSETQ. Trimming removed 0 bases from V and 6 bases from J, with 9 bases in between. The CDR3 is 13 residues long.

As for this clone: At one of its ends the junction is not consistent with the germline gene, which may arise from a read error. The chain employs TRBV7-7 and TRBJ2-3; 11 bases match TRBD2. This CDR3 has 15 amino acids. Germline V gene lookup returns CDR1 SSHAT and CDR2 FNYEAQ (reference sequence). The CDR3 protein is CASSPTSGGLDTQYF. DNA for the CDR3: TGTGCTAGCAGCCCTACTAGCGGGGGATTAGATACGCAGTATTTT.

The J gene is TRBJ1-4, the V gene TRBV5-1, with a tentative D call TRBD1 (6 bases). The germline V gene encodes CDR1 SGHRS and CDR2 YFSETQ. V lost 0 bases and J lost 7, with 7 bases in between. CDR3 length equals 13 residues. The CDR3 sequence is CASSLGTVEKLFF. CDR3 coding DNA: TGCGCCAGCAGCTTGGGGACAGTTGAAAAACTGTTTTTT.

CDR3 amino acids: CSASWGLSSGDFQETQYF. DNA for the CDR3: TGCAGTGCTAGTTGGGGGCTCTCGAGTGGGGATTTCCAAGAGACCCAGTACTTC. The chain employs TRBV20-1 and TRBJ2-5, with D perhaps matching TRBD1 (6 bases). V was cut by 3 bases and J by 1 base, with 24 bases left in between. This CDR3 is built from 18 residues. CDR1 DFQATT and CDR2 SNEGSKA come from the germline V gene (reference sequence).

The chain recombines TRBV19 with TRBJ1-5; D possibly corresponds to TRBD1 (6 bases). The CDR3 has 15 residues. CDR1 is LNHDA and CDR2 is SQIVND in the germline V gene (reference sequence). The ends were cut back, 6 bases at V and 0 bases at J, with 12 bases in the middle. The CDR3 region has the DNA TGTGCCAGTAGCGACAGGTCCTATAGCAATCAGCCCCAGCATTTT. Protein sequence: CASSDRSYSNQPQHF.

CDR3 coding DNA: TGTGCCAGTAGTATTCCTGCAGGGATTGCAGGTGAAGCTTTCTTT. As protein: CASSIPAGIAGEAFF. The gene calls are TRBV19 and TRBJ1-1; possible D gene TRBD1, 5 bases. Deletions cut 3 bases from V and 7 bases from J, with 18 bases between. Looked up from germline, CDR1 is LNHDA and CDR2 is SQIVND (reference sequence). This CDR3 comprises 15 residues.

The chain is built from TRBV27 and TRBJ2-4; 8 bases are shared with TRBD1. Germline V gives CDR1 MNHEY, CDR2 SMNVEV (reference sequence). The J segment lost 5 bases and the V segment lost 8 bases, leaving 8 bases of the junction unmatched. This CDR3 has 14 amino acids. The CDR3, as DNA: TGTGCCAGCTCCCCCGGACAGGGCCAAAACATTCAGTACTTC. Translated, it gives CASSPGQGQNIQYF.

The chain couples TRBV24-1 to TRBJ1-1; D gene uncertain. The V end was cut by 9 bases, the J end by 4 bases, with 11 bases between. Germline V lookup: CDR1 KGHDR, CDR2 SFDVKD. The CDR3 totals 12 residues. This CDR3 is CATQTTGTEAFF. The CDR3 DNA is TGTGCCACCCAAACTACGGGCACTGAAGCTTTCTTT.

In the case of this clone: The identical CDR3 is also encoded by other nucleotide sequences in the sample. The rearrangement uses TRBV6-5 and TRBJ1-2, with 7 bases aligning to TRBD1. V gave up 6 bases and J gave up 8 bases; unmatched junction bases: 12. Germline CDR1 reads MNHEY; CDR2 reads SVGAGI. This CDR3 spans 14 amino acids. Written as DNA, the CDR3 is TGTGCCAGCAGCTACCAAGGGGGCTCGGGCGGCTACACCTTC. This translates into CASSYQGGSGGYTF.

This clone was detected once. The chain links TRBV4-3 to TRBJ2-1; D possibly corresponds to TRBD1 (6 bases). Germline V gene sequence: CDR1 LGHNA, CDR2 YSLEER. This CDR3 is 14 amino acids long. Trimming pared 2 bases from V and 5 bases from J, leaving 10 bases between. The CDR3 nucleotides are TGCGCCAGCAGCCAATATCAGGGGAACAATGAGCAGTTCTTC. Residues: CASSQYQGNNEQFF.

This chain uses TRBV6-2 or TRBV6-3 with TRBJ1-4; 10 bases map to TRBD1. The CDR3 has 18 residues. The V gene end was trimmed by 6 bases and the J gene end by 6 bases; junction bases not matched to a gene: 16. The germline V gene has CDR1 MNHEY and CDR2 SVGEGT. The CDR3 DNA sequence: TGTGCCAGCAGCACCGGGACAGGGGCCGAGGACGAGGATGAAAAACTGTTTTTT. Translating gives CASSTGTGAEDEDEKLFF.

This clone was picked up one time. The rearrangement joins TRBV5-1 to TRBJ2-2, with 7 bases matching TRBD1. The CDR3 totals 16 residues. The trim removed 1 base at V and 0 bases at J, leaving 3 bases unmatched. Per the germline V gene, CDR1 is SGHRS and CDR2 is YFSETQ. The CDR3 is CASSLRQGPNTGELFF. The CDR3 nucleotides are TGCGCCAGCAGCTTGAGACAGGGACCGAACACCGGGGAGCTGTTTTTT.

V and J are TRBV30 and TRBJ1-2; weak D call: TRBD1 (6 bases). The ends were cut back, 5 bases at V and 4 bases at J, with 23 bases in the middle. This CDR3 region has 16 residues. CDR1 is GTSNPN and CDR2 is SVGIG in the germline V gene (reference sequence). In DNA form, the CDR3 reads TGTGCCTGGGAGCGGGGGGCCGGTAGTGGGAGCTATGGCTACACCTTC. Its protein is CAWERGAGSGSYGYTF.